Listed below are T cell receptor beta chains from one sample, sequenced in a study of PD-1 blockade in classical Hodgkin lymphoma. Generated by immunoSEQ multiplex PCR, the TCRdb table keeps only in-frame clones and is missing some. The table includes tens of thousands of clones, roughly 94% detected once. Sequencing was carried out using peripheral blood mononuclear cells (PBMCs). Source of these receptors: a human donor with classical Hodgkin lymphoma. CDR3s include the opening cysteine and the closing phenylalanine or tryptophan. The order of the fields is V gene, clone size, J gene, D gene, CDR3 protein, CDR3 DNA. A D gene is named only where the DNA matches it firmly. Where a row states a size, it is once, few, many or the class of an expanded clone; other rows omit it.

V gene: TRBV2
clone size: NA
J gene: TRBJ2-1
D gene: TRBD2
CDR3 protein: CASGTSGMNEQFF
CDR3 DNA: TGTGCCAGCGGGACTAGCGGAATGAATGAGCAGTTCTTC

V gene: TRBV27
clone size: NA
J gene: TRBJ1-1
D gene: NA
CDR3 protein: CASSLNTANTEAFF
CDR3 DNA: TGTGCCAGCAGTTTAAATACAGCGAACACTGAAGCTTTCTTT

V gene: TRBV29-1
clone size: NA
J gene: TRBJ1-1
D gene: NA
CDR3 protein: CSVALNTEAFF
CDR3 DNA: TGCAGCGTTGCCCTGAACACTGAAGCTTTCTTT

V gene: TRBV27
clone size: once
J gene: TRBJ2-3
D gene: TRBD2
CDR3 protein: CASSLTLAGGTDTQYF
CDR3 DNA: TGTGCCAGCAGTTTAACGCTAGCGGGGGGCACAGATACGCAGTATTTT

V gene: TRBV19
clone size: NA
J gene: TRBJ1-2
D gene: TRBD1
CDR3 protein: CASSLQGGNYGYTF
CDR3 DNA: TGTGCCAGTAGTCTGCAGGGGGGCAACTATGGCTACACCTTC

V gene: TRBV25-1
clone size: once
J gene: TRBJ2-5
D gene: TRBD2
CDR3 protein: CASSEHKVTAGDQETQYF
CDR3 DNA: TGTGCCAGCAGTGAGCACAAGGTGACAGCGGGGGATCAAGAGACCCAGTACTTC

V gene: TRBV27
clone size: NA
J gene: TRBJ2-7
D gene: NA
CDR3 protein: CASSLLGNEQYF
CDR3 DNA: TGTGCCAGCAGTTTATTGGGCAACGAGCAGTACTTC

V gene: TRBV4-3
clone size: NA
J gene: TRBJ2-2
D gene: TRBD2
CDR3 protein: CASSQGLAERTGELFF
CDR3 DNA: TGCGCCAGCAGCCAAGGACTAGCGGAGAGGACCGGGGAGCTGTTTTTT

V gene: TRBV19
clone size: NA
J gene: TRBJ1-1
D gene: NA
CDR3 protein: CASSSRGNSQAFF
CDR3 DNA: TGTGCCAGTAGTTCCCGAGGGAATTCCCAAGCTTTCTTT

V gene: TRBV6-6
clone size: NA
J gene: TRBJ1-2
D gene: NA
CDR3 protein: CASSYDRGDNYGYTF
CDR3 DNA: TGTGCCAGCAGTTACGATCGAGGGGATAACTATGGCTACACCTTC

V gene: TRBV25-1
clone size: NA
J gene: TRBJ1-2
D gene: TRBD1
CDR3 protein: CASSAGGSKGGYTF
CDR3 DNA: TGTGCCAGCAGTGCAGGGGGCAGTAAGGGTGGCTACACCTTC

V gene: TRBV29-1
clone size: NA
J gene: TRBJ2-2
D gene: TRBD1
CDR3 protein: CSAHHRGTGELFF
CDR3 DNA: TGCAGCGCGCACCACAGGGGCACCGGGGAGCTGTTTTTT

V gene: TRBV7-9
clone size: NA
J gene: TRBJ2-2
D gene: NA
CDR3 protein: CASSSPRRANTGELFF
CDR3 DNA: TGTGCCAGCAGCTCCCCCCGAAGGGCGAACACCGGGGAGCTGTTTTTT

V gene: TRBV19
clone size: NA
J gene: TRBJ2-3
D gene: NA
CDR3 protein: CASSKTAYTDTQYF
CDR3 DNA: TGTGCCAGTAGTAAGACAGCCTACACAGATACGCAGTATTTT

V gene: TRBV30
clone size: NA
J gene: TRBJ1-4
D gene: NA
CDR3 protein: CAWSSRDFGNEKLFF
CDR3 DNA: TGTGCCTGGAGCTCCAGGGACTTCGGTAATGAAAAACTGTTTTTT

V gene: TRBV11-2
clone size: NA
J gene: TRBJ2-7
D gene: NA
CDR3 protein: CASSTRPLSYEQYF
CDR3 DNA: TGTGCCAGCAGCACCCGCCCCCTCTCCTACGAGCAGTACTTC

V gene: TRBV7-9
clone size: NA
J gene: TRBJ2-1
D gene: TRBD2
CDR3 protein: CASSLETSFDEQFF
CDR3 DNA: TGTGCCAGCAGCTTAGAGACTAGCTTTGATGAGCAGTTCTTC

V gene: TRBV4-1
clone size: NA
J gene: TRBJ2-3
D gene: TRBD2
CDR3 protein: CASSLSGLAGVTDTQYF
CDR3 DNA: TGCGCCAGCAGCCTGTCTGGGCTAGCGGGGGTCACAGATACGCAGTATTTT

V gene: TRBV10-3
clone size: NA
J gene: TRBJ1-6
D gene: NA
CDR3 protein: CAISEGRALLALHF
CDR3 DNA: TGTGCCATCAGTGAGGGCAGGGCCCTTCTGGCCCTCCACTTT

V gene: TRBV6-4
clone size: NA
J gene: TRBJ2-6
D gene: TRBD1
CDR3 protein: CASSDSGQGGNVLTF
CDR3 DNA: TGTGCCAGCAGTGACTCGGGACAGGGAGGCAACGTCCTGACTTTC

V gene: TRBV2
clone size: NA
J gene: TRBJ1-6
D gene: NA
CDR3 protein: CASSEARDSPLHF
CDR3 DNA: TGTGCCAGCAGTGAGGCTCGAGATTCACCCCTCCACTTT

V gene: TRBV7-2
clone size: NA
J gene: TRBJ2-7
D gene: TRBD1
CDR3 protein: CASSLDNRGYEQYF
CDR3 DNA: TGTGCCAGCAGCTTAGATAACAGGGGTTACGAGCAGTACTTC

V gene: TRBV15
clone size: NA
J gene: TRBJ2-7
D gene: NA
CDR3 protein: CATSRDHGRNRYSYEQYF
CDR3 DNA: TGTGCCACCAGCAGGGATCACGGGCGAAACAGGTATTCCTACGAGCAGTACTTC

V gene: TRBV2
clone size: NA
J gene: TRBJ1-4
D gene: NA
CDR3 protein: CASSQETGEKLFF
CDR3 DNA: TGTGCCAGCAGCCAGGAAACGGGCGAAAAACTGTTTTTT

V gene: TRBV28
clone size: NA
J gene: TRBJ2-2
D gene: TRBD2
CDR3 protein: CASSYSAGTGELFF
CDR3 DNA: TGTGCCAGCAGCTATTCAGCGGGAACCGGGGAGCTGTTTTTT

V gene: TRBV11-3
clone size: NA
J gene: TRBJ2-2
D gene: TRBD1
CDR3 protein: CASSPRTGHTGELFF
CDR3 DNA: TGTGCCAGCAGCCCCAGGACAGGGCACACCGGGGAGCTGTTTTTT

V gene: TRBV5-1
clone size: NA
J gene: TRBJ2-7
D gene: NA
CDR3 protein: CASSLGSSYEQYF
CDR3 DNA: TGCGCCAGCAGCTTGGGGAGCTCCTACGAGCAGTACTTC

V gene: TRBV27
clone size: NA
J gene: TRBJ1-6
D gene: NA
CDR3 protein: CASSFRGAASPLHF
CDR3 DNA: TGTGCCAGCAGTTTCCGGGGGGCTGCTTCACCCCTCCACTTT

V gene: TRBV29-1
clone size: NA
J gene: TRBJ1-1
D gene: NA
CDR3 protein: CSVEKAGVGTEAFF
CDR3 DNA: TGCAGCGTTGAAAAGGCAGGGGTAGGGACTGAAGCTTTCTTT

V gene: TRBV13
clone size: NA
J gene: TRBJ2-3
D gene: NA
CDR3 protein: CASSPSADTQYF
CDR3 DNA: TGTGCCAGCAGCCCCAGCGCAGATACGCAGTATTTT

V gene: TRBV5-6
clone size: once
J gene: TRBJ1-3
D gene: TRBD1
CDR3 protein: CASSYKPWTGENTIYF
CDR3 DNA: TGTGCCAGCAGCTATAAACCCTGGACAGGGGAAAACACCATATATTTT

V gene: TRBV7-6
clone size: NA
J gene: TRBJ1-1
D gene: TRBD1
CDR3 protein: CASSFLDQGAMSEAFF
CDR3 DNA: TGTGCCAGCAGCTTTCTCGATCAGGGGGCGATGAGCGAAGCTTTCTTT

V gene: TRBV11-3
clone size: NA
J gene: TRBJ1-5
D gene: NA
CDR3 protein: CASRLEGKPQHF
CDR3 DNA: TGTGCCAGCAGATTAGAGGGCAAGCCCCAGCATTTT

V gene: TRBV28
clone size: NA
J gene: TRBJ1-2
D gene: TRBD1
CDR3 protein: CASSPADRSISF
CDR3 DNA: TGTGCCAGCAGTCCCGCGGACAGGTCTATCTCCTTC

V gene: TRBV15
clone size: NA
J gene: TRBJ2-7
D gene: NA
CDR3 protein: CATSRGTDYEQYF
CDR3 DNA: TGTGCCACCAGCAGAGGGACAGACTACGAGCAGTACTTC

V gene: TRBV6-6
clone size: NA
J gene: TRBJ2-7
D gene: NA
CDR3 protein: CASSYLGSYEQYF
CDR3 DNA: TGTGCCAGCAGTTACTTAGGGAGCTACGAGCAGTACTTC